The clone carrying this TCR beta chain is labeled as medium-sized (0.01 to 0.1%). The record originates from a study of T cell changes during pregnancy in multiple sclerosis. CDR1 and CDR2 from the germline V gene are MNHEY and SMNVEV (reference sequence). V was trimmed by 8 bases and J by 7 bases, leaving 18 bases between them. The CDR3 length is 13 residues. Libraries were prepared by immunoSEQ multiplex PCR; TCRdb keeps only in-frame clonotypes and omits some of them. The data show about 41,000 clones, approximately 94% seen once. The origin of this receptor is a female donor with multiple sclerosis, enrolled in a pregnancy study. The sample here was CD8+ T cells from peripheral blood mononuclear cells, taken in the third trimester of pregnancy. The chain has TRBV27 and TRBJ2-7; possibly TRBD1 for D (7 bases). Here the CDR3 DNA reads TGTGCCAGCCAACTGGAGGGGGCTGAGGAGCAGTACTTC. The encoded protein is CASQLEGAEEQYF.